Presented here are 26 T cell receptor beta chains from one specimen sequenced in a study of blood T cell repertoires in COVID-19. The method was immunoSEQ multiplex PCR; TCRdb's version includes in-frame clones alone and lacks a portion of them. Of tens of thousands of clones listed, more than 80% were seen once; the top ten hold roughly 14%. The sample was peripheral blood. Receptor source: a man aged 45-60 years with COVID-19, enrolled during active disease.

V and J are TRBV7-6 and TRBJ2-5, with a weak D call TRBD1 (5 bases). V was cut by 1 base and J by 4 bases, with 13 bases left in between. The CDR3 totals 15 residues. Germline V gene lookup returns CDR1 SGHVS and CDR2 FNYEAQ. CDR3 amino acids: CASSLDAGRIETQYF. CDR3 nucleotides: TGTGCCAGCAGCTTAGACGCAGGGCGGATAGAGACCCAGTACTTC.

This chain links TRBV5-1 with TRBJ2-5; D possibly corresponds to TRBD2 (6 bases). V lost 0 bases and J lost 2, with 8 bases in between. The CDR3 runs 14 residues. The germline CDR1 and CDR2 sequences are SGHRS and YFSETQ. CDR3 loop: CASSLAGVQETQYF. The CDR3 DNA reads TGCGCCAGCAGCTTGGCGGGGGTACAAGAGACCCAGTACTTC.

CDR3 residues: CASSPTPGTVRAQYF. Here the CDR3 DNA reads TGTGCCAGCAGCCCAACCCCCGGGACAGTTAGGGCCCAGTACTTC. V gene TRBV5-5 combines with J gene TRBJ2-5; 7 bases agree with TRBD1. The CDR3 is made up of 15 amino acids. V dropped 4 bases and J dropped 9; count of bases not matched to a gene: 15. The V gene's germline CDR1 is SGHKS and CDR2 YYEKEE (reference sequence).

V usage is TRBV27 and J usage is TRBJ1-3, with a weak D call TRBD1 (6 bases). Per the germline V gene, CDR1 is MNHEY and CDR2 is SMNVEV (reference sequence). The CDR3 is made up of 14 amino acids. V was shortened by 2 bases and J by 2 bases, with 7 bases between the two germline ends. The CDR3 coding sequence is TGTGCCAGCAGTTTAAACAGGGCTGGAAACACCATATATTTT. It specifies CASSLNRAGNTIYF.

About this clone: One end of the junction fails to match germline, which may point to a read error. The chain employs TRBV3-1 (or the pseudogene TRBV3-2) and TRBJ1-4; D ambiguous. The V gene's germline CDR1 is LGHDT and CDR2 YNNKEL (reference sequence). This CDR3 contains 16 residues. As DNA, the CDR3 is TGTGCCAGCAGCCAAGATGGGCAGGCGGGGAATGGAAAACTGTTTTTT. Its protein product is CASSQDGQAGNGKLFF.

This clone has just a few counts. This rearrangement joins TRBV21-1 to TRBJ2-7; the table's D call TRBD2 went unverified against the DNA. TRBV21-1 is labeled a pseudogene. The CDR3 is 16 residues long. As DNA, the CDR3 is TGTGCCAGCAGCAAAGCAGGAGGGACCTCTTCACACGAGCAGTACTTC. Translating it yields CASSKAGGTSSHEQYF.

This chain links TRBV12-3 or TRBV12-4 with TRBJ2-2; no definite D call. V lost 2 bases to trimming and J lost 7 bases, with 8 bases between them. This CDR3 has 13 residues. The DNA of the CDR3 is TGTGCCAGCAGTTTAAGTACCGGCGGGGAGCTGTTTTTT. Translation: CASSLSTGGELFF.

The CDR3 loop reads CASSLSWTGGFSYEQYF. As DNA, the CDR3 is TGTGCCAGCAGTTTGTCCTGGACAGGGGGTTTCTCCTACGAGCAGTACTTC. The genes are TRBV27 and TRBJ2-7; TRBD1 matches 10 bases. Germline CDR1 is MNHEY and CDR2 is SMNVEV (reference sequence). V gave up 3 bases and J gave up 0 bases; unmatched junction bases: 8. This CDR3 region has 17 residues.

The chain employs TRBV2 and TRBJ1-2; no reliable D call. This CDR3 is built from 14 residues. Germline values: CDR1 SNHLY, CDR2 FYNNEI. Trimming shortened V by 7 bases and J by 5 bases, and 17 bases separated the two germline ends. CDR3 DNA: TGTGCCAGCACACCTTTCGCCGGAGAGTATGGCTACACCTTC. Residues: CASTPFAGEYGYTF.

This chain uses TRBV30 with TRBJ1-1; unclear D gene. The CDR3 runs 14 residues. CDR1 is GTSNPN and CDR2 is SVGIG in the germline V gene (reference sequence). With 7 bases removed from V and 1 base from J, the gap between germline ends came to 16 bases. DNA for the CDR3: TGTGCCTCCACACGAGGGCGTTCGAACACTGAAGCTTTCTTT. Protein sequence: CASTRGRSNTEAFF.

This clone has only one observation. This chain joins TRBV20-1 and TRBJ2-7; 8 bases fit TRBD1. V lost 3 bases and J lost 2; bases outside the gene matches: 6. CDR3 length equals 14 residues. Germline CDR1 is DFQATT and CDR2 is SNEGSKA (reference sequence). This CDR3 is CSASNRGYTYEQYF. CDR3 nucleotide sequence: TGCAGTGCTAGTAACAGGGGGTATACCTACGAGCAGTACTTC.

The chain combines TRBV4-3 with TRBJ1-3, with D tentatively TRBD1 (6 bases). Germline assignment: CDR1 LGHNA and CDR2 YSLEER. The CDR3 has 16 residues. V lost 0 bases, J lost 0 bases, and 9 bases lay in between. The CDR3 protein is CASSQDRGGSGNTIYF. For the CDR3, the DNA is TGCGCCAGCAGCCAAGACCGAGGGGGCTCTGGAAACACCATATATTTT.

The CDR3, as DNA: TGTGCCAGCAGCGCCCCAGACAGTGGCTACACCTTC. It codes for CASSAPDSGYTF. V is TRBV9 and J is TRBJ1-2, with a tentative D call TRBD1 (5 bases). The CDR3 loop spans 12 amino acids. Trimming stripped 3 bases from V and 7 bases from J, with 10 bases between. Germline assignment: CDR1 SGDLS and CDR2 YYNGEE.

The chain carries TRBV9 and TRBJ1-3; perhaps TRBD1 as D (5 bases). The length of the CDR3 is 16 residues. Germline loops: CDR1 SGDLS, CDR2 YYNGEE. With 0 bases removed from V and 0 bases from J, the gap between germline ends came to 10 bases. CDR3: CASSVDQGNSGNTIYF. Written as DNA, the CDR3 is TGTGCCAGCAGCGTAGACCAGGGAAACTCTGGAAACACCATATATTTT.

The gene calls are TRBV3-1 (or the pseudogene TRBV3-2) and TRBJ2-5; 15 bases map to TRBD2. Germline V gene sequence: CDR1 LGHDT, CDR2 YNNKEL (reference sequence). The length of the CDR3 is 18 residues. V was pared by 4 bases and J by 5 bases, with 11 bases of the junction left unmatched. CDR3 amino acids: CASSPTGLAGGFFETQYF. CDR3 DNA sequence: TGTGCCAGCAGCCCTACTGGACTAGCGGGGGGGTTCTTTGAGACCCAGTACTTC.

For the CDR3, the DNA is TGTGCCAGCAGCTATACAGGATCCTATGGCTACACCTTC. Translation gives CASSYTGSYGYTF. The V gene is TRBV5-5, the J gene TRBJ1-2; D is possibly TRBD1 (5 bases). V was pared by 3 bases and J by 4 bases, with 10 bases between. The CDR3 has 13 residues. Germline assignment: CDR1 SGHKS and CDR2 YYEKEE (reference sequence).

The V and J genes are TRBV5-3 and TRBJ2-1; 7 bases fit TRBD2. TRBV5-3 is noted as an ORF with a role that remains uncertain. This CDR3 spans 17 amino acids. Trimming removed 0 bases from V and 4 bases from J; junction bases left unmatched: 10. The CDR3 here is CARSLGGGSPYYNEQFF. The DNA for the CDR3 is TGTGCCAGAAGCTTGGGCGGGGGAAGCCCTTATTACAATGAGCAGTTCTTC.

On this clone: A much larger clone differs from this one at a single base, so this may be a read error. The rearrangement joins TRBV27 to TRBJ1-1, with no clear D. Trimming shortened V by 4 bases and J by 7 bases, and 16 bases separated the two germline ends. CDR3 length: 14 amino acids. Germline V gene data show CDR1 as MNHEY and CDR2 as SMNVEV (reference sequence). CDR3 in amino acids: CASSCDPTPSEAFF. The CDR3 coding sequence is TGTGCCAGCAGTTGCGATCCGACACCCAGTGAAGCTTTCTTT.

V is TRBV6-2 or TRBV6-3 and J is TRBJ2-7; D is possibly TRBD1 (6 bases). This CDR3 is 12 amino acids long. In germline, CDR1 is MNHEY, CDR2 SVGEGT. V was pared by 4 bases and J by 3 bases, with 7 bases between. CDR3 protein: CASSSQGYEQYF. CDR3 nucleotide sequence: TGTGCCAGCAGTTCACAGGGCTACGAGCAGTACTTC.

J is TRBJ2-1 and V is TRBV10-3; TRBD1 matches 8 bases. Trimming removed 3 bases from V and 4 bases from J; junction bases left unmatched: 2. CDR3 size: 14 residues. The V gene's germline CDR1 is ENHRY and CDR2 SYGVKD. Here the CDR3 DNA reads TGTGCCATCAGTGAACAGGGGGGATACAATGAGCAGTTCTTC. Encoded protein: CAISEQGGYNEQFF.

The chain couples TRBV6-5 to TRBJ1-1; the match to TRBD1 covers 7 bases. The CDR3 is 14 residues long. CDR1 is MNHEY and CDR2 is SVGAGI in the germline V gene. Germline trimming cut 5 bases from V and 8 bases from J; bases unmatched to any gene: 11. CDR3 DNA sequence: TGTGCCAGCAGTCCCAGCACAGGGGTACTGGAAGCTTTCTTT. Protein: CASSPSTGVLEAFF.

V usage is TRBV27 and J usage is TRBJ2-1; no firm D call. Germline V CDR1 and CDR2: MNHEY, SMNVEV (reference sequence). V was trimmed by 4 bases and J by 6 bases, leaving 13 bases between them. This CDR3 spans 14 amino acids. CDR3 nucleotide sequence: TGTGCCAGCAGTTCCCCTCCTATCGTCAATGAGCAGTTCTTC. It is translated as CASSSPPIVNEQFF.

The CDR3 coding sequence is TGTGCCAGCAGTTTTCAGGGATCTCAGCCCCAGCATTTT. Encoded protein: CASSFQGSQPQHF. This chain connects TRBV12-3 or TRBV12-4 to TRBJ1-5; tentatively, D is TRBD1 (5 bases). V shed 3 bases and J shed 6 bases, with 9 bases lying between them. The length of the CDR3 is 13 residues.

CDR3 sequence: CASSLSPRSGETQYF. CDR3 in DNA: TGTGCCAGCAGCCTGTCTCCGCGTTCGGGAGAGACCCAGTACTTC. V and J are TRBV7-3 and TRBJ2-5, with no clear D. CDR1 and CDR2 from the germline V gene are SGHTA and FQGTGA. This CDR3 is built from 15 residues. Trimming removed 5 bases at V and 4 bases at J, with 17 bases between.

The chain employs TRBV9 and TRBJ1-3; D is unclear. CDR3 length equals 14 residues. Between the trimmed V and J ends, which lost 0 bases and 0 bases, there was a span of 4 bases. Germline assignment: CDR1 SGDLS and CDR2 YYNGEE. The CDR3 bases are TGTGCCAGCAGCGTAGCCAGCTCTGGAAACACCATATATTTT. Residues: CASSVASSGNTIYF. The variable domain in full, completed from reference TRBV9 and TRBJ1-3, reads DSGVTQTPKHLITATGQRVTLRCSPRSGDLSVYWYQQSLDQGLQFLIQYYNGEERAKGNILERFSAQQFPDLHSELNLSSLELGDSALYFCASSVASSGNTIYFGEGSWLTVV.

V gene TRBV7-6 combines with J gene TRBJ1-6; no definite D call. CDR3 length: 14 residues. Per the germline V gene, CDR1 is SGHVS and CDR2 is FNYEAQ. Trimming pared 1 base from V and 10 bases from J, leaving 11 bases between. DNA for the CDR3: TGTGCCAGCAGCTTAGGGCTGGAGGGCTCACCCCTCCACTTT. It codes for CASSLGLEGSPLHF.